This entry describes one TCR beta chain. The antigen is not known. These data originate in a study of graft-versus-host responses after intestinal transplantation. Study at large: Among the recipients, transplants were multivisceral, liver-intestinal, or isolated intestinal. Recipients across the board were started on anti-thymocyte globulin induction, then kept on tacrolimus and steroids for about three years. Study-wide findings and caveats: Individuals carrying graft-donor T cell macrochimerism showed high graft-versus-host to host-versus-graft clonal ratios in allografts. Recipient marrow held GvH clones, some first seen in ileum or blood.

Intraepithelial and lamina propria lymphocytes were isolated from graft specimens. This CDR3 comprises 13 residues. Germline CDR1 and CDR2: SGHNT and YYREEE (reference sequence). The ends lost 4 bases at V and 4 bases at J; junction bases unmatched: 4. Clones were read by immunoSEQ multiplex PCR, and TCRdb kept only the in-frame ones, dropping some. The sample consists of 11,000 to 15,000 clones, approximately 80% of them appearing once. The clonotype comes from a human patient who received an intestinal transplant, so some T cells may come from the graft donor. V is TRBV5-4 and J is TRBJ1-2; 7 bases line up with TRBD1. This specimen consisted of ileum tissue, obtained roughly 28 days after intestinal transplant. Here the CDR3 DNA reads TGTGCCAGCAGCGAAGGGACAGCCTATGGCTACACCTTC. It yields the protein CASSEGTAYGYTF.